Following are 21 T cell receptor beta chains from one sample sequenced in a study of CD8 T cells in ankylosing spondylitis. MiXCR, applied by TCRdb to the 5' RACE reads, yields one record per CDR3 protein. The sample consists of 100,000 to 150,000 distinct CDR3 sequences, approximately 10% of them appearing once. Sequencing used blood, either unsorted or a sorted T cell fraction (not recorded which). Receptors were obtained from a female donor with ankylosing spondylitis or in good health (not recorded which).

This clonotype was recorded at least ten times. The CDR3 loop reads CASSQGLAVETQYF. The DNA of the CDR3 is TGCGCCAGCAGCCAAGGACTAGCGGTAGAGACCCAGTACTTC. This chain connects TRBV4-1 to TRBJ2-5; TRBD2 matches at 9 bases. The CDR3 totals 14 residues. V gave up 1 base and J gave up 4 bases; unmatched junction bases: 1. The germline gives CDR1 MGHRA, CDR2 YSYEKL.

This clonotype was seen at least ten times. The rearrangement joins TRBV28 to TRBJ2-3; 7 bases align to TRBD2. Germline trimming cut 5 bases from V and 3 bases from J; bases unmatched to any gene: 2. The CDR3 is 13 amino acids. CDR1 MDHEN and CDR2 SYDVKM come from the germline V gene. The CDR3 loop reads CASSREVTDTQYF. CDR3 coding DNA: TGTGCCAGCAGTCGGGAGGTAACAGATACGCAGTATTTT.

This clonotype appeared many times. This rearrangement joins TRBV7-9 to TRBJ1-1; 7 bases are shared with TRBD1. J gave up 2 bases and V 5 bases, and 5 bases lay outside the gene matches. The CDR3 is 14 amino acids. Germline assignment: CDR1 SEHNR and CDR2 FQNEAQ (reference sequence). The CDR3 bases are TGTGCCAGCAGCGCTAGACAGGGCAACACTGAAGCTTTCTTT. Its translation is CASSARQGNTEAFF.

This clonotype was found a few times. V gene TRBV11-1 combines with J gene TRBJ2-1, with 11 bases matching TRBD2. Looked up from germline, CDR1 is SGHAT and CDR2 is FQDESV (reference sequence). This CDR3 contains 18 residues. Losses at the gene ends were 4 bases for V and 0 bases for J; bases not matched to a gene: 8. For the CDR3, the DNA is TGTGCCAGCAGCTCCGACCTAGCGGGAGGCGACTCCTACAATGAGCAGTTCTTC. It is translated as CASSSDLAGGDSYNEQFF.

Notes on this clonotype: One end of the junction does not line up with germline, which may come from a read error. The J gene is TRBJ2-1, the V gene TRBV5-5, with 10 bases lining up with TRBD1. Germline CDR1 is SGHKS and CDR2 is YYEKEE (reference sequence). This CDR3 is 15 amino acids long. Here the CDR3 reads CTSRSGTGAFRDQFF. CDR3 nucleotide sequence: TGTACCAGCAGATCCGGGACAGGGGCCTTTCGCGATCAGTTCTTC.

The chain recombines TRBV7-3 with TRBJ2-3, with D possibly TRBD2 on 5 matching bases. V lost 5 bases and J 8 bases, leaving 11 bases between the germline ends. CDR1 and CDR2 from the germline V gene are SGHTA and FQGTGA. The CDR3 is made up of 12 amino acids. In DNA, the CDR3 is TGTGCCAGCAGCCCGCGAGAGGGTACGCAGTATTTT. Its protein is CASSPREGTQYF.

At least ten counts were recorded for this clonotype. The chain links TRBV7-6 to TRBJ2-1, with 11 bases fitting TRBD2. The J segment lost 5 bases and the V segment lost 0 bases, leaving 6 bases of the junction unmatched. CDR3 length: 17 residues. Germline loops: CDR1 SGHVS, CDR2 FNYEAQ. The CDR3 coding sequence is TGTGCCAGCAGCTTAGCAGATAGCGGGAGGGCCGACAATGAGCAGTTCTTC. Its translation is CASSLADSGRADNEQFF.

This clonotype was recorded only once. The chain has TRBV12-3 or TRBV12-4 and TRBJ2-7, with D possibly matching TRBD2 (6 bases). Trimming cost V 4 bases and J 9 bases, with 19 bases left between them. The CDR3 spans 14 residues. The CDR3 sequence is CASSSLTSTNGQYF. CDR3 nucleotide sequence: TGTGCCAGCAGTTCTCTGACTAGTACCAACGGGCAGTACTTC.

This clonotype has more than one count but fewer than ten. CDR3 in DNA: TGTGCCAGCAGCTTGACATCGACCCTCACAGATACGCAGTATTTT. The encoded protein is CASSLTSTLTDTQYF. The chain recombines TRBV5-5 with TRBJ2-3; no definite D call. In germline, CDR1 is SGHKS, CDR2 YYEKEE (reference sequence). The V end lost 1 base, the J end lost 2 bases, and 11 bases lay between the germline ends. The CDR3 has 15 amino acids.

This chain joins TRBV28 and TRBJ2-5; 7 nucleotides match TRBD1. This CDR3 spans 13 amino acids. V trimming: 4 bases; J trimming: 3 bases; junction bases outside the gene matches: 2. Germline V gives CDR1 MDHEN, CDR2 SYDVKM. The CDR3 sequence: CASSYGTEETQYF. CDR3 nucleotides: TGTGCCAGCAGTTACGGGACAGAAGAGACCCAGTACTTC. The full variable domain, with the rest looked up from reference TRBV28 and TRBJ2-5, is DVKVTQSSRYLVKRTGEKVFLECVQDMDHENMFWYRQDPGLGLRLIYFSYDVKMKEKGDIPEGYSVSREKKERFSLILESASTNQTSMYLCASSYGTEETQYFGPGTRLLVL.

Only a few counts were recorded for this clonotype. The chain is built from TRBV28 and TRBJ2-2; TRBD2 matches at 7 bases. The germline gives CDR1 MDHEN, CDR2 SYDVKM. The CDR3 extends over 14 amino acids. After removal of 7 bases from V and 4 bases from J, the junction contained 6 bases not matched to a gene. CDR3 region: CASKRGGSTGELFF. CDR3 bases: TGTGCCAGCAAGCGCGGGGGTTCCACCGGGGAGCTGTTTTTT.

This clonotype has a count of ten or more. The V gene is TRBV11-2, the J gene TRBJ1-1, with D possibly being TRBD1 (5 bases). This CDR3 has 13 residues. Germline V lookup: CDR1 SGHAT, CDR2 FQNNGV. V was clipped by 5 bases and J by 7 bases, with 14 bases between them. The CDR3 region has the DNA TGTGCCAGCAGCCACCCTGGGGGGGGTGAAGCTTTCTTT. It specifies CASSHPGGGEAFF.

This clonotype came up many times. CDR3 bases: TGTGCCAGCAGCGACCCTGGGACAGCCTACTATGGCTACACCTTC. Translation gives CASSDPGTAYYGYTF. The chain is built from TRBV3-1 and TRBJ1-2, with TRBD1 identical over 7 bases. The CDR3 runs 15 residues. Germline CDR1 and CDR2: LGHDT and YNNKEL (reference sequence). Trimming removed 5 bases from V and 3 bases from J; junction bases left unmatched: 9.

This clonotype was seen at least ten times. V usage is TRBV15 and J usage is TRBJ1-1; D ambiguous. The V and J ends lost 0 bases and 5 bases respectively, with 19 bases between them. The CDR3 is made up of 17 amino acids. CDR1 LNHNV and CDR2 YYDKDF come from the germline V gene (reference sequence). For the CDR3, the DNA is TGTGCCACCAGCAGAGATCCATTTGTTCCGCGCGGGACTGAAGCTTTCTTT. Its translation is CATSRDPFVPRGTEAFF.

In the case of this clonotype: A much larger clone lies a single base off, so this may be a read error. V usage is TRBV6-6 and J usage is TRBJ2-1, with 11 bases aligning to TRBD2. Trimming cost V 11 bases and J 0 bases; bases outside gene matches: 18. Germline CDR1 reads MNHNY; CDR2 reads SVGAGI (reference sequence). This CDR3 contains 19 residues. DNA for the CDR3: TGTGCCTGCTCCCCTCGGCGACTAGCGGGATTAGTCTCCTACAATGAGCAGTTCTTC. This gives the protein CACSPRRLAGLVSYNEQFF.

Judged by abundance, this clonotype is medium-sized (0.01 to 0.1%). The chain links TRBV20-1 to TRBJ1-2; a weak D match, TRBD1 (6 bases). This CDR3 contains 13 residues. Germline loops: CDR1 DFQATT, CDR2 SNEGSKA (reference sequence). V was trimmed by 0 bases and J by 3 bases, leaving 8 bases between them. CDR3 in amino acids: CSARDRTDYGYTF. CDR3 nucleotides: TGCAGTGCTAGAGATCGGACAGACTATGGCTACACCTTC.

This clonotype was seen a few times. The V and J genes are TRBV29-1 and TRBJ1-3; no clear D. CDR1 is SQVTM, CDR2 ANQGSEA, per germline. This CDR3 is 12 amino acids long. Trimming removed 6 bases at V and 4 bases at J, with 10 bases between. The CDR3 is CSVSTTGNTIYF. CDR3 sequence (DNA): TGCAGCGTCTCAACGACGGGAAACACCATATATTTT.

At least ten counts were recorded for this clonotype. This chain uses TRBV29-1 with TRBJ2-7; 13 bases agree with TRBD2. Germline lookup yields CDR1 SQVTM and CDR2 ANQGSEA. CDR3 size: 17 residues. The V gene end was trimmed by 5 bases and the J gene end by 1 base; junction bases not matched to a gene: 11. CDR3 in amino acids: CSVPKNPTSGGSYEQYF. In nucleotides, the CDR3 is TGCAGCGTTCCGAAAAACCCGACTAGCGGGGGGTCCTACGAGCAGTACTTC.

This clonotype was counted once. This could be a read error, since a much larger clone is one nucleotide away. For the CDR3, the DNA is TGTGCCAGCAGCTTCGAAGGACGGACATCTAGCAATCAGCCCCAGCATTTT. Translating it yields CASSFEGRTSSNQPQHF. This chain links TRBV7-8 with TRBJ1-5, with D possibly being TRBD1 (5 bases). CDR3 size: 17 residues. Trimming left V 3 bases short and J 0 bases short, with 15 bases between. The germline V gene has CDR1 SGHVS and CDR2 FQNEAQ. Together with reference TRBV7-8 and TRBJ1-5, the CDR3 gives the full variable domain: GAGVSQSPRYKVAKRGQDVALRCDPISGHVSLFWYQQALGQGPEFLTYFQNEAQLDKSGLPSDRFFAERPEGSVSTLKIQRTQQEDSAVYLCASSFEGRTSSNQPQHFGDGTRLSIL.

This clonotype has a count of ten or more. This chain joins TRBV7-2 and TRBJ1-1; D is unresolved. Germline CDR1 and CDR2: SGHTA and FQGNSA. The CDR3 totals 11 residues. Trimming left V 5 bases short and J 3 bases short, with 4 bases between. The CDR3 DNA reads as TGTGCCAGCAGCCCCTACACTGAAGCTTTCTTT. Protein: CASSPYTEAFF.

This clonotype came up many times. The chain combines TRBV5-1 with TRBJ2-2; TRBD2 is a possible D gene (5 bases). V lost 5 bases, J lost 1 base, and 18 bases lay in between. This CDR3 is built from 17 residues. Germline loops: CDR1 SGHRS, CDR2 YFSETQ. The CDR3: CASRYLPGVRNTGELFF. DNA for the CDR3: TGCGCCAGCAGATATCTCCCCGGGGTCCGGAACACCGGGGAGCTGTTTTTT. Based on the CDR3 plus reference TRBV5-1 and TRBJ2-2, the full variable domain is KAGVTQTPRYLIKTRGQQVTLSCSPISGHRSVSWYQQTPGQGLQFLFEYFSETQRNKGNFPGRFSGRQFSNSRSEMNVSTLELGDSALYLCASRYLPGVRNTGELFFGEGSRLTVL.